These 5 T cell receptor beta chains were sequenced from one sample in a study of blood T cell repertoires in COVID-19. Clones were read by immunoSEQ multiplex PCR, and TCRdb kept only the in-frame ones, dropping some. The sample holds about 670,000 clones, about 87% seen once. Source material: peripheral blood. The source of these receptors is a woman between 18 and 30 years old with acute or convalescent COVID-19.

V is TRBV12-3 or TRBV12-4 and J is TRBJ1-2, with TRBD1 as a possible D gene (6 bases). Between the trimmed V and J ends, which lost 8 bases and 6 bases, there was a span of 10 bases. The CDR3 loop spans 11 amino acids. The CDR3 nucleotides are TGTGCCAGCCTGGGGGCCGATGGCTACACCTTC. Translating it yields CASLGADGYTF.

V and J are TRBV5-1 and TRBJ1-5, with D tentatively TRBD1 (6 bases). The CDR3 loop spans 15 amino acids. V was cut by 4 bases and J by 1 base, with 12 bases left in between. Germline CDR1 reads SGHRS; CDR2 reads YFSETQ. CDR3 in DNA: TGCGCCAGCAGCCCGGACAGTCCAAGCAATCAGCCCCAGCATTTT. Its translation is CASSPDSPSNQPQHF. The full variable domain, in which reference TRBV5-1 and TRBJ1-5 provide the parts outside the CDR3, is KAGVTQTPRYLIKTRGQQVTLSCSPISGHRSVSWYQQTPGQGLQFLFEYFSETQRNKGNFPGRFSGRQFSNSRSEMNVSTLELGDSALYLCASSPDSPSNQPQHFGDGTRLSIL.

In DNA, the CDR3 is TGTGCTAGTGGTTTGGTGCCTGGGAGCACTGAAGCTTTCTTT. This sequence encodes CASGLVPGSTEAFF. The V gene is TRBV12-5, the J gene TRBJ1-1, with D unresolved. Trimming stripped 0 bases from V and 4 bases from J, with 9 bases between. CDR1 and CDR2 from the germline V gene are LGHNT and FRNRAP. The CDR3 runs to 14 residues.

The chain carries TRBV30 and TRBJ1-2; 11 bases map to TRBD1. Germline V gene data show CDR1 as GTSNPN and CDR2 as SVGIG (reference sequence). The CDR3 covers 14 residues. J gave up 6 bases and V 5 bases, and 8 bases lay outside the gene matches. This CDR3 reads CAWRVGTGGNGYTF. CDR3 coding DNA: TGTGCCTGGCGGGTCGGGACAGGGGGAAATGGCTACACCTTC.

The chain employs TRBV12-3 or TRBV12-4 and TRBJ2-3; D is undetermined. Trimming removed 4 bases from V and 0 bases from J, with 5 bases in between. The CDR3 spans 13 residues. CDR3 bases: TGTGCCAGCAGTTCCTATAGCACAGATACGCAGTATTTT. Its protein product is CASSSYSTDTQYF.